One sample yielded the 8 T cell receptor beta chains listed below, sequenced in a study of blood T cell repertoires in COVID-19. Sequenced by immunoSEQ multiplex PCR; TCRdb stores in-frame clones only, minus some. Altogether 150,000 to 200,000 clones are present, 70% to 90% being singletons, with the ten largest covering 5% to 6%. The specimen was peripheral blood. Every receptor here comes from a woman between 50 and 59 years old with COVID-19, enrolled during active disease.

This sequence joins TRBV27 and TRBJ1-6, with a weak D call TRBD1 (6 bases). Looked up from germline, CDR1 is MNHEY and CDR2 is SMNVEV (reference sequence). The CDR3 consists of 14 residues. V lost 6 bases and J 3 bases, leaving 9 bases between the germline ends. The DNA for the CDR3 is TGTGCCAGCAGCGGGACATACTATAATTCACCCCTCCACTTT. Encoded protein: CASSGTYYNSPLHF.

The chain joins TRBV11-3 to TRBJ2-2; TRBD1 agrees at 7 bases. Germline CDR1 SGHNT, CDR2 YENEEA. The trim removed 2 bases at V and 3 bases at J, leaving 3 bases unmatched. The CDR3 has 15 amino acids. DNA of the CDR3: TGTGCCAGCAGCTTAAGAGGGGGCGACACCGGGGAGCTGTTTTTT. This sequence encodes CASSLRGGDTGELFF. The full variable domain, in which reference TRBV11-3 and TRBJ2-2 provide the parts outside the CDR3, is EAGVVQSPRYKIIEKKQPVAFWCNPISGHNTLYWYLQNLGQGPELLIRYENEEAVDDSQLPKDRFSAERLKGVDSTLKIQPAELGDSAVYLCASSLRGGDTGELFFGEGSRLTVL.

The chain has TRBV5-1 and TRBJ2-7, with 7 nucleotides matching TRBD1. Losses at the gene ends were 4 bases for V and 0 bases for J; bases not matched to a gene: 4. The CDR3 sequence is 14 residues long. Germline V gene lookup returns CDR1 SGHRS and CDR2 YFSETQ. The CDR3 region is CASSQRDSSYEQYF. DNA of the CDR3: TGCGCCAGCAGCCAGAGGGACAGCTCCTACGAGCAGTACTTC. Filled out from reference TRBV5-1 and TRBJ2-7, the complete variable domain reads KAGVTQTPRYLIKTRGQQVTLSCSPISGHRSVSWYQQTPGQGLQFLFEYFSETQRNKGNFPGRFSGRQFSNSRSEMNVSTLELGDSALYLCASSQRDSSYEQYFGPGTRLTVT.

The V call is TRBV9, the J call TRBJ2-5; 11 bases are a match to TRBD2. Trimming at V came to 2 bases and at J to 1 base, leaving 1 base not matched to a gene. CDR3 size: 15 residues. The germline V gene encodes CDR1 SGDLS and CDR2 YYNGEE. CDR3: CASSVSGGAQETQYF. In nucleotides, the CDR3 is TGTGCCAGCAGCGTTAGCGGGGGGGCCCAAGAGACCCAGTACTTC.

The chain links TRBV14 to TRBJ2-1; 10 positions match TRBD2. From germline, CDR1 is SGHDN and CDR2 FVKESK. Trimming at V came to 4 bases and at J to 7 bases, leaving 4 bases not matched to a gene. This CDR3 is 14 amino acids long. The CDR3 region has the DNA TGTGCCAGCAGCCGAAGCGGGGGGGCAAATGAGCAGTTCTTC. Amino acid sequence: CASSRSGGANEQFF.

This clone was recorded many times. The chain couples TRBV10-3 to TRBJ2-5, with TRBD2 matching over 8 bases. Germline CDR1 and CDR2: ENHRY and SYGVKD. V trimming: 10 bases; J trimming: 3 bases; junction bases outside the gene matches: 7. The CDR3 is made up of 13 amino acids. Here the CDR3 DNA reads TGTGCCACCCTTCCGGGACTAGAAGAGACCCAGTACTTC. Translation: CATLPGLEETQYF.

V is TRBV12-3 or TRBV12-4 and J is TRBJ2-2; D not resolved. The CDR3 extends over 13 amino acids. Deletions cut 2 bases from V and 7 bases from J, with 8 bases between. The CDR3 region is CASSLNSYGELFF. For the CDR3, the DNA is TGTGCCAGCAGTTTAAACTCCTACGGGGAGCTGTTTTTT.

The CDR3 sequence is CASSLVRTGDNEQFF. In nucleotides, the CDR3 is TGTGCCAGCAGCTTAGTGAGGACAGGGGACAATGAGCAGTTCTTC. V gene TRBV7-9 combines with J gene TRBJ2-1; TRBD1 aligns across 9 bases. J was trimmed by 5 bases and V by 1 base; bases with no gene match: 3. Germline V lookup: CDR1 SEHNR, CDR2 FQNEAQ (reference sequence). The CDR3 totals 15 residues.